These 18 T cell receptor beta chains originate from one sample sequenced in a study of T cells in Graves' hyperthyroidism and ophthalmopathy. Using RNA transcripts as the source, TCR beta CDR3 regions were amplified. Using the HTBI primer set, a first-round RT-PCR was run on the TCR CDR3. Each CDR3 protein is one row after TCRdb ran MiXCR on the multiplex PCR reads. This sample has hundreds of thousands of distinct CDR3 sequences; about 38% occur once, and the top ten carry over 8%. Specimen: blood. Receptors originate from a man in his late teens or twenties with Graves' hyperthyroidism.

This clonotype occurred many times. The rearrangement links TRBV15 to TRBJ1-1, with D uncertain. The V and J ends lost 3 bases and 7 bases respectively, with 12 bases between them. CDR3 size: 13 residues. Germline assignment: CDR1 LNHNV and CDR2 YYDKDF (reference sequence). CDR3 loop: CATSRENRVEAFF. Written as DNA, the CDR3 is TGTGCCACCAGCAGGGAGAACAGAGTTGAAGCTTTCTTT. Supplemented by reference TRBV15 and TRBJ1-1, the full variable domain reads DAMVIQNPRYQVTQFGKPVTLSCSQTLNHNVMYWYQQKSSQAPKLLFHYYDKDFNNEADTPDNFQSRRPNTSFCFLDIRSPGLGDTAMYLCATSRENRVEAFFGQGTRLTVV.

This sequence joins TRBV14 and TRBJ1-1; D gene uncertain. Germline loops: CDR1 SGHDN, CDR2 FVKESK. The ends were cut back, 7 bases at V and 6 bases at J, with 15 bases in the middle. This CDR3 contains 13 residues. Here the CDR3 reads CASTRHGTPEAFF. In DNA form, the CDR3 reads TGTGCCAGCACCCGACATGGTACCCCTGAAGCTTTCTTT.

This clonotype has at least ten counts. The V gene is TRBV19, the J gene TRBJ2-5; 9 bases are a match to TRBD2. The CDR3 covers 14 residues. The germline CDR1 and CDR2 sequences are LNHDA and SQIVND (reference sequence). The V segment lost 4 bases and the J segment 5 bases; nucleotides outside the gene matches: 5. The CDR3, as DNA: TGTGCCAGTAGTACGGGACTAGCACGGGAGACCCAGTACTTC. Translated, it gives CASSTGLARETQYF. Looking up the rest from reference TRBV19 and TRBJ2-5 gives the full variable domain: DGGITQSPKYLFRKEGQNVTLSCEQNLNHDAMYWYRQDPGQGLRLIYYSQIVNDFQKGDIAEGYSVSREKKESFPLTVTSAQKNPTAFYLCASSTGLARETQYFGPGTRLLVL.

This clonotype has a count of ten or more. The chain joins TRBV6-6 to TRBJ1-5; possible D gene TRBD1, 6 bases. Trimming cost V 6 bases and J 7 bases, with 16 bases left between them. The length of the CDR3 is 14 residues. Germline V gene sequence: CDR1 MNHNY, CDR2 SVGAGI (reference sequence). The CDR3 reads CASRRPSTGQPQHF. CDR3 nucleotide sequence: TGTGCCAGCAGACGCCCTTCGACAGGCCAGCCCCAGCATTTT.

The chain uses TRBV7-3 and TRBJ2-3; D may be TRBD2 (6 bases). Germline V gene data show CDR1 as SGHTA and CDR2 as FQGTGA. The CDR3 loop spans 16 amino acids. Trimming cost V 4 bases and J 4 bases, with 18 bases left between them. The CDR3 reads CASSSGYRGNPDTQYF. The CDR3 DNA reads TGTGCCAGCAGCTCAGGGTATCGCGGGAACCCAGATACGCAGTATTTT.

In this sample, this clonotype turned up once. This may stem from a read error, because a much larger clone lies one nucleotide away. J is TRBJ2-7 and V is TRBV15, with 7 positions matching TRBD2. The V gene end was trimmed by 3 bases and the J gene end by 4 bases; junction bases not matched to a gene: 0. CDR3 length: 12 amino acids. Germline CDR1 reads LNHNV; CDR2 reads YYDKDF (reference sequence). The CDR3 region is CATSSSGYEQYF. The CDR3 DNA reads as TGTGCCACCAGCAGTAGCGGGTACGAGCAGTACTTC. The full variable domain, with the rest looked up from reference TRBV15 and TRBJ2-7, is DAMVIQNPRYQVTQFGKPVTLSCSQTLNHNVMYWYQQKSSQAPKLLFHYYDKDFNNEADTPDNFQSRRPNTSFCFLDIRSPGLGDTAMYLCATSSSGYEQYFGPGTRLTVT.

This chain uses TRBV19 with TRBJ1-1, with no clear D. V was trimmed by 1 base and J by 2 bases, leaving 8 bases between them. The CDR3 is made up of 14 amino acids. Germline V lookup: CDR1 LNHDA, CDR2 SQIVND (reference sequence). This CDR3 is CASSIGRANTEAFF. For the CDR3, the DNA is TGTGCCAGTAGTATAGGAAGGGCTAACACTGAAGCTTTCTTT. Using reference TRBV19 and TRBJ1-1 for the parts outside the CDR3, the full variable domain is DGGITQSPKYLFRKEGQNVTLSCEQNLNHDAMYWYRQDPGQGLRLIYYSQIVNDFQKGDIAEGYSVSREKKESFPLTVTSAQKNPTAFYLCASSIGRANTEAFFGQGTRLTVV.

The V call is TRBV7-8, the J call TRBJ2-7, with TRBD2 as a possible D gene (6 bases). V lost 4 bases and J lost 3, with 19 bases in between. The CDR3 is made up of 16 amino acids. Germline V gene sequence: CDR1 SGHVS, CDR2 FQNEAQ. CDR3 DNA: TGTGCCAGCAGCTCCCACCCCGGGACTGGTCTCTACGAGCAGTACTTC. Encoded protein: CASSSHPGTGLYEQYF.

A remark on this clonotype: This sequence may be a read error, since a much larger clone differs from it by one base. V is TRBV5-1 and J is TRBJ1-1, with D unclear. V was cut by 3 bases and J by 7 bases, with 13 bases left in between. The CDR3 totals 13 residues. The germline gives CDR1 SGHRS, CDR2 YFSETQ. CDR3 bases: TGCGCCAGCAGCTCCTCGACGGGAAGTGAAGCTTTCTTT. Its protein is CASSSSTGSEAFF.

The rearrangement uses TRBV7-3 and TRBJ1-5; D call uncertain. CDR3 length equals 15 residues. V lost 6 bases and J lost 6, with 18 bases in between. CDR1 is SGHTA, CDR2 FQGTGA, per germline. This CDR3 reads CASSAPNLGFQPQHF. CDR3 sequence (DNA): TGTGCCAGCAGTGCGCCTAATTTGGGGTTTCAGCCCCAGCATTTT.

The genes are TRBV28 and TRBJ1-5; TRBD1 matches 9 bases. In germline, CDR1 is MDHEN, CDR2 SYDVKM. Losses at the gene ends were 5 bases for V and 6 bases for J; bases not matched to a gene: 11. CDR3 size: 16 residues. This chain's CDR3 is CASSHPGQGYTQPQHF. CDR3 coding DNA: TGTGCCAGCAGTCATCCGGGACAGGGATACACTCAGCCCCAGCATTTT.

This clonotype was counted between two and nine times. This sequence joins TRBV29-1 and TRBJ2-7, with 8 nucleotides matching TRBD2. Germline CDR1 is SQVTM and CDR2 is ANQGSEA. The CDR3 is 14 residues long. With V trimmed by 7 bases and J by 4 bases, 12 bases remained unmatched. CDR3 protein: CSALDGSGDYEQYF. In nucleotides, the CDR3 is TGCAGCGCCCTCGATGGTAGCGGGGATTACGAGCAGTACTTC.

V gene TRBV7-9 combines with J gene TRBJ1-1; a weak D match, TRBD1 (6 bases). The CDR3 has 16 amino acids. With 3 bases removed from V and 4 bases from J, the gap between germline ends came to 18 bases. The germline V gene has CDR1 SEHNR and CDR2 FQNEAQ (reference sequence). The CDR3 region has the DNA TGTGCCAGCAGCTTTTCAGGGAATGGACAGCTCACTGAAGCTTTCTTT. Translated, it gives CASSFSGNGQLTEAFF.

This clonotype was seen ten or more times. The rearrangement joins TRBV20-1 to TRBJ2-7; 8 bases agree with TRBD1. Germline CDR1 DFQATT, CDR2 SNEGSKA (reference sequence). The CDR3 consists of 14 residues. V shed 6 bases and J 0 bases; nucleotides not matched to a gene: 7. The CDR3 DNA reads as TGCAGTGCCCAGGACAGGGTGAGCTCCTACGAGCAGTACTTC. Amino acid sequence: CSAQDRVSSYEQYF.

This clonotype was found a few times. The rearrangement links TRBV7-9 to TRBJ2-7; no clear D gene. V was pared by 11 bases and J by 1 base, with 15 bases between. The CDR3 runs 13 residues. CDR1 and CDR2 (germline): SEHNR, FQNEAQ (reference sequence). The CDR3 sequence: CASMYTGSYEQYF. CDR3 sequence (DNA): TGTGCCTCAATGTATACTGGTTCCTACGAGCAGTACTTC. The full variable domain, in which reference TRBV7-9 and TRBJ2-7 provide the parts outside the CDR3, is DTGVSQNPRHKITKRGQNVTFRCDPISEHNRLYWYRQTLGQGPEFLTYFQNEAQLEKSRLLSDRFSAERPKGSFSTLEIQRTEQGDSAMYLCASMYTGSYEQYFGPGTRLTVT.

This clonotype has a count of ten or more. The chain uses TRBV15 and TRBJ1-3; D is possibly TRBD1 (6 bases). CDR3 size: 16 residues. V was cut by 4 bases and J by 3 bases, with 16 bases left in between. CDR1 and CDR2 (germline): LNHNV, YYDKDF (reference sequence). The CDR3 here is CATSTHRDILGNTIYF. For the CDR3, the DNA is TGTGCCACCAGCACCCACCGGGACATTCTTGGAAACACCATATATTTT. Based on the CDR3 plus reference TRBV15 and TRBJ1-3, the full variable domain is DAMVIQNPRYQVTQFGKPVTLSCSQTLNHNVMYWYQQKSSQAPKLLFHYYDKDFNNEADTPDNFQSRRPNTSFCFLDIRSPGLGDTAMYLCATSTHRDILGNTIYFGEGSWLTVV.

This clonotype was seen more than once but under ten times. One end of the junction fails to match germline, which may point to a read error. This chain uses TRBV7-8 with TRBJ2-7; TRBD1 agrees at 9 bases. Per germline, CDR1 SGHVS and CDR2 FQNEAQ. The CDR3 sequence is 15 residues long. CDR3 sequence reads: CASSQPRDRAKGQYF. In DNA, the CDR3 is TGCGCCAGCAGCCAACCCCGGGACAGGGCAAAGGGGCAGTACTTC.

Notes on this clonotype: A junction boundary mismatches the germline segment, possibly from a read error. This sequence joins TRBV25-1 and TRBJ1-2; D not certain. Germline CDR1 reads MGHDK; CDR2 reads SYGVNS. This CDR3 has 11 residues. CDR3 DNA: TGTGCCAGCAGTGGGAGCTATGGCTGCGCCTTC. The encoded protein is CASSGSYGCAF.